This is a list of T cell receptor beta chains from one sample in a study of blood T cell repertoires in COVID-19. TCRdb's copy holds only in-frame clones and misses some; the assay was immunoSEQ multiplex PCR. The sample lists more than 150,000 clones; approximately 78% were seen once. Sequencing was done on a sample of PBMCs or T cells enriched from blood (not recorded which). All receptors derive from a woman in her fifties or sixties who had recovered from COVID-19. CDR3s include the opening cysteine and the closing phenylalanine or tryptophan. A D gene is named only where the DNA matches it firmly. Some rows have no size entry. The others give once, few or many, or a class for an expanded clone.

V: TRBV7-9; size: -; J: TRBJ2-3; D: -; CDR3: CASLPGRGSTDTQYF; DNA: TGTGCCAGCTTACCCGGACGGGGGAGCACAGATACGCAGTATTTT
V: TRBV6-1; size: -; J: TRBJ2-5; D: -; CDR3: CASSDIGHEETQYF; DNA: TGTGCCAGCAGTGACATAGGACACGAAGAGACCCAGTACTTC
V: TRBV6-5; size: -; J: TRBJ2-7; D: -; CDR3: CASTSRRGEQYF; DNA: TGTGCCAGCACCTCCCGTAGGGGCGAGCAGTACTTC
V: TRBV5-4; size: -; J: TRBJ2-7; D: TRBD1; CDR3: CASSLSGTGGNEQYF; DNA: TGTGCCAGCAGCTTGTCCGGGACAGGTGGGAACGAGCAGTACTTC
V: TRBV7-8; size: -; J: TRBJ1-5; D: -; CDR3: CASSPRPGARNQPQHF; DNA: TGTGCCAGCAGCCCCAGGCCAGGGGCCCGTAATCAGCCCCAGCATTTT
V: TRBV5-5; size: -; J: TRBJ2-5; D: TRBD1; CDR3: CASSFGTGSETQYF; DNA: TGTGCCAGCAGCTTCGGGACAGGGTCAGAGACCCAGTACTTC
V: TRBV25-1; size: -; J: TRBJ2-7; D: TRBD1; CDR3: CASRLDRGSSYEQYF; DNA: TGTGCCAGCAGACTTGACAGGGGGTCCTCCTACGAGCAGTACTTC
V: TRBV2; size: -; J: TRBJ2-2; D: -; CDR3: CASKPDSNTGELFF; DNA: TGTGCCAGCAAACCGGACAGTAACACCGGGGAGCTGTTTTTT
V: TRBV6-5; size: -; J: TRBJ1-4; D: -; CDR3: CASTRGGYREKLFF; DNA: TGTGCCAGCACCCGAGGCGGGTATCGGGAAAAACTGTTTTTT
V: TRBV18; size: -; J: TRBJ1-1; D: -; CDR3: CASSPGLGDNTEAFF; DNA: TGTGCCAGCTCTCCAGGGCTCGGGGATAACACTGAAGCTTTCTTT
V: TRBV9; size: -; J: TRBJ2-7; D: -; CDR3: CAAYYEQYF; DNA: TGTGCCGCCTACTACGAGCAGTACTTC
V: TRBV28; size: -; J: TRBJ1-2; D: TRBD1; CDR3: CASSFRPGTGGNYGYTF; DNA: TGTGCCAGCAGTTTTCGGCCCGGGACAGGGGGTAACTATGGCTACACCTTC
V: TRBV28; size: -; J: TRBJ1-1; D: -; CDR3: CASSSASRVNTEAFF; DNA: TGTGCCAGCAGCTCAGCCTCCAGGGTGAACACTGAAGCTTTCTTT
V: TRBV5-1; size: -; J: TRBJ2-1; D: -; CDR3: CASSSRLEAYNEQFF; DNA: TGCGCCAGCAGCTCAAGACTAGAGGCTTACAATGAGCAGTTCTTC
V: TRBV10-1; size: once; J: TRBJ2-3; D: -; CDR3: CASSDPRGTQYF; DNA: TGCGCCAGCAGTGACCCGCGGGGTACGCAGTATTTT
V: TRBV4-1; size: -; J: TRBJ1-2; D: -; CDR3: CAVDGALYPYYGYTF; DNA: TGCGCCGTGGATGGGGCCCTTTATCCTTACTATGGCTACACCTTC
V: TRBV27; size: once; J: TRBJ2-6; D: -; CDR3: CASSLIGTGANVLTF; DNA: TGTGCCAGCAGTTTAATCGGTACTGGGGCCAACGTCCTGACTTTC
V: TRBV6-2/TRBV6-3; size: -; J: TRBJ2-6; D: TRBD1; CDR3: CASSRIPGQRSGANVLTF; DNA: TGTGCCAGCAGCCGCATACCGGGACAGCGCTCTGGGGCCAACGTCCTGACTTTC
V: TRBV2; size: -; J: TRBJ1-2; D: -; CDR3: CASSEADPVSGYGYTF; DNA: TGTGCCAGCAGTGAAGCTGATCCTGTCTCGGGCTATGGCTACACCTTC
V: TRBV11-3; size: -; J: TRBJ2-3; D: TRBD1; CDR3: CASSFRTGGADTQYF; DNA: TGTGCCAGCAGCTTTAGGACAGGAGGTGCAGATACGCAGTATTTT
V: TRBV18; size: -; J: TRBJ2-3; D: TRBD1; CDR3: CASSLDRVGTDTQYF; DNA: TGTGCCAGCTCACTCGACAGGGTCGGCACAGATACGCAGTATTTT
V: TRBV5-1; size: -; J: TRBJ2-7; D: TRBD2; CDR3: CASSWTSGSGYEQYF; DNA: TGCGCCAGCAGCTGGACTAGCGGGAGTGGCTACGAGCAGTACTTC
V: TRBV6-5; size: -; J: TRBJ1-2; D: TRBD1; CDR3: CASIKEQGAGYGYTF; DNA: TGTGCCAGCATTAAGGAACAGGGGGCTGGCTATGGCTACACCTTC
V: TRBV5-5; size: few; J: TRBJ1-2; D: TRBD1; CDR3: CASMDTTGGYGYTF; DNA: TGTGCCAGCATGGACACCACAGGGGGGTATGGCTACACCTTC
V: TRBV19; size: -; J: TRBJ1-1; D: -; CDR3: CASSPSGRTEAFF; DNA: TGTGCCAGTTCACCATCGGGGAGAACTGAAGCTTTCTTT
V: TRBV24-1; size: -; J: TRBJ2-5; D: TRBD2; CDR3: CATSDRSTSMETQYF; DNA: TGTGCCACCAGTGACCGCTCGACTAGCATGGAGACCCAGTACTTC
V: TRBV9; size: -; J: TRBJ1-1; D: -; CDR3: CASSVLPGSTEAFF; DNA: TGTGCCAGCAGCGTCCTTCCCGGGAGTACTGAAGCTTTCTTT
V: TRBV3-1/TRBV3-2; size: -; J: TRBJ2-1; D: TRBD2; CDR3: CASSQGGRVPHEQFF; DNA: TGTGCCAGCAGCCAGGGCGGGAGGGTTCCCCATGAGCAGTTCTTC
V: TRBV29-1; size: -; J: TRBJ2-1; D: -; CDR3: CSVEFLRNEQFF; DNA: TGCAGCGTTGAATTCCTGCGGAATGAGCAGTTCTTC